The count of the clone carrying this T cell receptor (beta chain) is one. CDR1 and CDR2 (germline): SGHRS, YFSETQ. V lost 7 bases and J lost 6, with 19 bases in between. This CDR3 region has 14 residues. Using immunoSEQ multiplex PCR, the repertoire was profiled, and TCRdb retains in-frame clones only, with some absent. Of about 82,000 clones in the sample, less than 95% are singletons; the top ten hold 0.2% to 0.3%. This entry belongs to a study of technical replicates of blood from a few donors. The sequenced material came from T cells isolated from PBMCs. The chain employs TRBV5-1 and TRBJ1-2, with no clear D. This TCR derives from a human donor in good health. The DNA for the CDR3 is TGCGCCAGCGAGCCATCAGGAATGGGCGATGGCTACACCTTC. It encodes CASEPSGMGDGYTF.